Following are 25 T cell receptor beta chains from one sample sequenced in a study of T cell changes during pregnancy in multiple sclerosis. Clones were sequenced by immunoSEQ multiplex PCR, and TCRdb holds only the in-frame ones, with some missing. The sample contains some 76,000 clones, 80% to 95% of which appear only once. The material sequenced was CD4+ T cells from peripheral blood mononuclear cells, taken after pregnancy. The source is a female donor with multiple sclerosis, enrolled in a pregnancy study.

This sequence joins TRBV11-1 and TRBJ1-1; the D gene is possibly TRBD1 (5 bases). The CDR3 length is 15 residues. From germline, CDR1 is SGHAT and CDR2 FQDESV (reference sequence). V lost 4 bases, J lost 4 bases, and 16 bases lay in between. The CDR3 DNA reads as TGTGCCAGCAGCTCCCCTGACAGAGAGAGCACTGAAGCTTTCTTT. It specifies CASSSPDRESTEAFF.

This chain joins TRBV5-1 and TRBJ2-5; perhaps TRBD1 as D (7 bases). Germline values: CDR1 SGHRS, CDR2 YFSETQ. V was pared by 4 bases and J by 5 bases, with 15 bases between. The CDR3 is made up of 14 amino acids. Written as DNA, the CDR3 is TGCGCCAGCAGCAACCCAGGGGGGATGGAGACCCAGTACTTC. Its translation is CASSNPGGMETQYF.

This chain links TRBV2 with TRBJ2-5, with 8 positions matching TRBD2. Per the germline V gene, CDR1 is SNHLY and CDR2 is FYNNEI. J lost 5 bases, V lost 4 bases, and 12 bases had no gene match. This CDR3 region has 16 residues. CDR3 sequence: CASSAQFGRVGETQYF. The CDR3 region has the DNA TGTGCCAGCAGTGCGCAGTTCGGGAGGGTTGGGGAGACCCAGTACTTC.

CDR3 loop: CASSPSTGRYEQYF. In nucleotides, the CDR3 is TGTGCCAGCTCACCAAGCACAGGGCGGTACGAGCAGTACTTC. The chain recombines TRBV18 with TRBJ2-7; D perhaps matches TRBD1 (6 bases). Germline V CDR1 and CDR2: KGHSH, LQKENI. V was trimmed by 2 bases and J by 4 bases, leaving 12 bases between them. The CDR3 runs 14 residues.

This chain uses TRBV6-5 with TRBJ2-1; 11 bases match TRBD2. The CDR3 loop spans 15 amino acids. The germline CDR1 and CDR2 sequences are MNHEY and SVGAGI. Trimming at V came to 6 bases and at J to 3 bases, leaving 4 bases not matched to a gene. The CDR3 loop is CASRIAGGNYNEQFF. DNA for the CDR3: TGTGCCAGCAGAATAGCGGGAGGGAACTACAATGAGCAGTTCTTC.

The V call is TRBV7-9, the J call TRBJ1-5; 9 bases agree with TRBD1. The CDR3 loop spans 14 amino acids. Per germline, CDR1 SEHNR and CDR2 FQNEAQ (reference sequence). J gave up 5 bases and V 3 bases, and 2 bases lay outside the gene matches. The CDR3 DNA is TGTGCCAGCAGCTTTACAGGGGGCGATCAGCCCCAGCATTTT. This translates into CASSFTGGDQPQHF.

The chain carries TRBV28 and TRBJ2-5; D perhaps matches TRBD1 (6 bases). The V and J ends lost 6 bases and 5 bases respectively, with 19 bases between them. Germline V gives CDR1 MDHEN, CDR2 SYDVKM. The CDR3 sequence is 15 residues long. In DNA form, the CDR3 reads TGTGCCAGCAGATACGACCAACAGGGACGGGAGACCCAGTACTTC. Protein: CASRYDQQGRETQYF.

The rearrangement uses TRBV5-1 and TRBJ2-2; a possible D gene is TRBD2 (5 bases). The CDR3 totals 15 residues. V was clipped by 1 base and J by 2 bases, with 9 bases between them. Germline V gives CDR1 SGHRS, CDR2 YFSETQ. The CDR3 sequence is CASSLISENTGELFF. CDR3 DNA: TGCGCCAGCAGCTTGATTAGCGAAAACACCGGGGAGCTGTTTTTT. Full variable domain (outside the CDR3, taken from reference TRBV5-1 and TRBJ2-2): KAGVTQTPRYLIKTRGQQVTLSCSPISGHRSVSWYQQTPGQGLQFLFEYFSETQRNKGNFPGRFSGRQFSNSRSEMNVSTLELGDSALYLCASSLISENTGELFFGEGSRLTVL.

The CDR3 DNA reads TGTGCCAGCAGCTTCCTAGCGGAAGAGCATGAGCAGTTCTTC. Its protein is CASSFLAEEHEQFF. This chain connects TRBV7-3 to TRBJ2-1; 7 bases are shared with TRBD2. The V gene's germline CDR1 is SGHTA and CDR2 FQGTGA. J was trimmed by 8 bases and V by 3 bases; bases with no gene match: 7. The CDR3 is 14 residues long.

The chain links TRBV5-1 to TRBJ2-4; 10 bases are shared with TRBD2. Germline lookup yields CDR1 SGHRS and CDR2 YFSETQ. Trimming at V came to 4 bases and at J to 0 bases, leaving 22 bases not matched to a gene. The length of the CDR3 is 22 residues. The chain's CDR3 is CASSPGVPSGGNTHLAKNIQYF. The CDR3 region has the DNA TGCGCCAGCAGCCCTGGTGTACCTAGCGGGGGAAACACCCATCTAGCCAAAAACATTCAGTACTTC.

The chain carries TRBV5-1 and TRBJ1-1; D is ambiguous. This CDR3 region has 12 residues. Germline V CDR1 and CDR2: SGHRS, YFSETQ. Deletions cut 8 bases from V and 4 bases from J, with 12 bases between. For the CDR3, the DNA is TGCGCCAGTTCACGTGGGAGCACTGAAGCTTTCTTT. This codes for CASSRGSTEAFF.

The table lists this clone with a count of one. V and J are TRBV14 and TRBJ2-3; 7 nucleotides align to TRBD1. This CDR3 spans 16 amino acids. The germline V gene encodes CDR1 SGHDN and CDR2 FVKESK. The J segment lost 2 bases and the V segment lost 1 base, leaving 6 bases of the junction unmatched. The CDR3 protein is CASSQARTGYTDTQYF. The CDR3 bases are TGTGCCAGCAGCCAAGCCCGGACAGGCTACACAGATACGCAGTATTTT.

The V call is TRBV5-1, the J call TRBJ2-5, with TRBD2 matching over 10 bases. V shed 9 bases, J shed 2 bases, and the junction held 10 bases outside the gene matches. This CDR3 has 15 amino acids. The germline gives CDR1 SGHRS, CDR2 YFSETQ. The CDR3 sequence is CATSRTSGPQETQYF. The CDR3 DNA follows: TGCGCCACCTCCCGGACTAGCGGCCCTCAAGAGACCCAGTACTTC.

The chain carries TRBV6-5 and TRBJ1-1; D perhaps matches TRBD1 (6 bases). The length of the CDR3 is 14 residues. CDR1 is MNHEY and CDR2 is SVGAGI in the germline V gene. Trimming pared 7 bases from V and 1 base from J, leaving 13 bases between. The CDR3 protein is CASTNRVQNTEAFF. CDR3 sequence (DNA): TGTGCCAGCACCAACAGGGTCCAGAACACTGAAGCTTTCTTT.

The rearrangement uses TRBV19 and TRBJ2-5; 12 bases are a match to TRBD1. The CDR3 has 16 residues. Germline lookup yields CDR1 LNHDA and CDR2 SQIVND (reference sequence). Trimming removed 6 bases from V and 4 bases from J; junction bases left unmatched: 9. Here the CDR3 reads CASSLTGTGGVETQYF. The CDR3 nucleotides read TGTGCCAGTAGCCTCACCGGGACAGGGGGCGTAGAGACCCAGTACTTC.

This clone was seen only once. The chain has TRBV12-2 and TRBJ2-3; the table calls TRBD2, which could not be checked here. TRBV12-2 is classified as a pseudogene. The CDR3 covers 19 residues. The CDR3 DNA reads TGTGCAAGTCGCTTACGAGGGGGAGTAGCGGGGGTAATCACAGATACGCAGTATTTT. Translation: CASRLRGGVAGVITDTQYF.

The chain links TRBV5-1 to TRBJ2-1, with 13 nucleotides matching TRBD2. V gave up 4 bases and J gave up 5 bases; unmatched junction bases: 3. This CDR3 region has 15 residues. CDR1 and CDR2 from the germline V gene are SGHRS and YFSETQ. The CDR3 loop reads CASSQLAGGHNEQFF. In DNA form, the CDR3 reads TGCGCCAGCAGCCAACTAGCGGGGGGGCACAATGAGCAGTTCTTC.

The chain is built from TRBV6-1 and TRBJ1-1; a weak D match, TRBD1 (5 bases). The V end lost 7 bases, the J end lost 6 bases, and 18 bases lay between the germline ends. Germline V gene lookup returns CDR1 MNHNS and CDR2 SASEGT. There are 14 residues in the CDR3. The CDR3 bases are TGTGCCAGCACCCTTGGGACTCGAGCATCTGAAGCTTTCTTT. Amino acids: CASTLGTRASEAFF.

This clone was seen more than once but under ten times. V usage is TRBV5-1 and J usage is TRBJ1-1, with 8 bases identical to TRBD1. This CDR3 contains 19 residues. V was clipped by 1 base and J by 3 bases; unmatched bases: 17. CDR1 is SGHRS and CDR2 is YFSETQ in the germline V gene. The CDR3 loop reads CASSLTRGRVHKGDTEAFF. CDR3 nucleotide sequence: TGCGCCAGCAGCTTGACCAGGGGGCGCGTCCACAAAGGAGACACTGAAGCTTTCTTT. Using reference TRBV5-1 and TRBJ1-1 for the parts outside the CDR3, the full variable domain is KAGVTQTPRYLIKTRGQQVTLSCSPISGHRSVSWYQQTPGQGLQFLFEYFSETQRNKGNFPGRFSGRQFSNSRSEMNVSTLELGDSALYLCASSLTRGRVHKGDTEAFFGQGTRLTVV.

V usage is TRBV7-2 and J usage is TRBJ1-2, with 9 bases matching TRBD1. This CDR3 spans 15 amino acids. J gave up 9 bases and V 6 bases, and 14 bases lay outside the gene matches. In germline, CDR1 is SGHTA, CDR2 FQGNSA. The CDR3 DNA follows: TGTGCCAGCAGTCCCACGGGCGGGACAGGGTTCCGCTACACCTTC. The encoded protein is CASSPTGGTGFRYTF.

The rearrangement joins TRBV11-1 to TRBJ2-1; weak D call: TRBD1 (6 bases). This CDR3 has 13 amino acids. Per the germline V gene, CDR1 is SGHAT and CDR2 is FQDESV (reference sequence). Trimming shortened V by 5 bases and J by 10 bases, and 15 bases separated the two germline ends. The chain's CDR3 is CASSTRLGQEQFF. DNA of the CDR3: TGTGCCAGCAGCACCCGCCTCGGACAGGAGCAGTTCTTC.

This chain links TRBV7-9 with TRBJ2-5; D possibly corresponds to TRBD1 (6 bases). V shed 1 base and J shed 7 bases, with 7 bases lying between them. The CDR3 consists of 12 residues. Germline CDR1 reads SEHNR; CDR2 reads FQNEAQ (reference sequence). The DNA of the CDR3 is TGTGCCAGCAGCTTAGTAGGGGGGACCCAGTACTTC. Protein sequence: CASSLVGGTQYF.

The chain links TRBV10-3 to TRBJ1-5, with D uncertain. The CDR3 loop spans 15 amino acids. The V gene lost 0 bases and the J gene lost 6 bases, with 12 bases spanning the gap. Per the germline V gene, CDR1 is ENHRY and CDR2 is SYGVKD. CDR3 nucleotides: TGTGCCATCAGTGAGTCTAGTAGGGAGGGTCAGCCCCAGCATTTT. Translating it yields CAISESSREGQPQHF.

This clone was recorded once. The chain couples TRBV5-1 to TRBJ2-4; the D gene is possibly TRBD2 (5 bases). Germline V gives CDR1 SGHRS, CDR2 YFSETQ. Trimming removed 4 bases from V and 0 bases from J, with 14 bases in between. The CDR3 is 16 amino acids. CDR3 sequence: CASSKQRGLAKNIQYF. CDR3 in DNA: TGCGCCAGCAGCAAACAGAGAGGGCTAGCCAAAAACATTCAGTACTTC.

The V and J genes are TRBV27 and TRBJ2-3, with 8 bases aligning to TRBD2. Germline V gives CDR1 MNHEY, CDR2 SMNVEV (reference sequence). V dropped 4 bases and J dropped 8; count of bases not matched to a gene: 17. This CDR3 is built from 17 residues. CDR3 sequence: CASSSRSTAGVGSTQYF. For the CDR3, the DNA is TGTGCCAGCAGTTCCCGGAGTACAGCGGGGGTGGGGAGTACGCAGTATTTT.